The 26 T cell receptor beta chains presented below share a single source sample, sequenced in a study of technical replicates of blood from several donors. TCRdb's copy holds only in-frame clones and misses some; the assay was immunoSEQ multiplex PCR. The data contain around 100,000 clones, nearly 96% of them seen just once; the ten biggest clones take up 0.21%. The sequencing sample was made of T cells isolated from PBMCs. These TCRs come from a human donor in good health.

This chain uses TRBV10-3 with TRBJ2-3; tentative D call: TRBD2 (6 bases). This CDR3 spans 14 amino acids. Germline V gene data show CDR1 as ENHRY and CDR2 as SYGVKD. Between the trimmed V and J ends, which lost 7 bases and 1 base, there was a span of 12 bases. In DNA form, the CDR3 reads TGTGCCATCAAGGAACAGCGGGGCACAGATACGCAGTATTTT. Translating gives CAIKEQRGTDTQYF.

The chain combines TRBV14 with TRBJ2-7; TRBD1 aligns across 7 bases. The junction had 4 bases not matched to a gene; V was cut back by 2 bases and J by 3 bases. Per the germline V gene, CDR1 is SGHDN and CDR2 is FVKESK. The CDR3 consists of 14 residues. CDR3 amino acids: CASSQLTGFYEQYF. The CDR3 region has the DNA TGTGCCAGCAGCCAACTGACAGGGTTCTACGAGCAGTACTTC.

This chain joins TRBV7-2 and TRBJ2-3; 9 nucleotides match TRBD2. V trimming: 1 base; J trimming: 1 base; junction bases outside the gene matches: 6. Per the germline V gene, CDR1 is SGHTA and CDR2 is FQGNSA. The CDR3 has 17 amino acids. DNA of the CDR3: TGTGCCAGCAGCTTAGTGGGGCGGGGGGGCCGCACAGATACGCAGTATTTT. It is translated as CASSLVGRGGRTDTQYF.

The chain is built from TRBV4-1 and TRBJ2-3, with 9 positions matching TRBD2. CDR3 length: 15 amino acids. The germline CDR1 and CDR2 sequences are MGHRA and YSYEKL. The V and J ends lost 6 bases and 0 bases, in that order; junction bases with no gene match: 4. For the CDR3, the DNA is TGCGCCAGCAGACGAACTAGCGGGAGCACAGATACGCAGTATTTT. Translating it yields CASRRTSGSTDTQYF.

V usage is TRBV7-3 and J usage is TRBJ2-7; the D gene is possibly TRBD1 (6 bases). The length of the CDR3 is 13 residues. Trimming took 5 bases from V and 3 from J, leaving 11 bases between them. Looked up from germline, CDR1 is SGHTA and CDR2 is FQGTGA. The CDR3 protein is CASSDGQSYEQYF. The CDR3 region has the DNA TGTGCCAGCAGCGACGGACAGAGCTACGAGCAGTACTTC.

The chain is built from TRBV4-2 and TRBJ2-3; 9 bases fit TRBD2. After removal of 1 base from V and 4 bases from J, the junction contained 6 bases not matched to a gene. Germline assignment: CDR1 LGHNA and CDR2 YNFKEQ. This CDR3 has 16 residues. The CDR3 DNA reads TGTGCCAGCAGCCAAGGGGGACTAGCAATTCCAGATACGCAGTATTTT. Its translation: CASSQGGLAIPDTQYF.

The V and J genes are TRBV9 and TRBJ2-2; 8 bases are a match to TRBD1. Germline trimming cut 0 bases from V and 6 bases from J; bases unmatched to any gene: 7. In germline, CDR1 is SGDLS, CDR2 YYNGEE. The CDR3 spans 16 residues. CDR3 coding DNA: TGTGCCAGCAGCGTAGTCTTCGACAGGGGTGCCGGGGAGCTGTTTTTT. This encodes CASSVVFDRGAGELFF.

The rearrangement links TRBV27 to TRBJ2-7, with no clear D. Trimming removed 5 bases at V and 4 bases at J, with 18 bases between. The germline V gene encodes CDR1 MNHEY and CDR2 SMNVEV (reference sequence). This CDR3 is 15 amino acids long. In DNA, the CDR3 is TGTGCCAGCAGTAAAGTGGGCCGCCAACCATACGAGCAGTACTTC. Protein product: CASSKVGRQPYEQYF.

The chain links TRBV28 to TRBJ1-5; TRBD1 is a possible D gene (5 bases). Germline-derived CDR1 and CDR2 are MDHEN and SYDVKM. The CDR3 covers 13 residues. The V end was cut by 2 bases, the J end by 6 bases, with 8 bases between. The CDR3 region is CASSLGGTQPQHF. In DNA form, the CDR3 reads TGTGCCAGCAGTTTAGGGGGGACTCAGCCCCAGCATTTT. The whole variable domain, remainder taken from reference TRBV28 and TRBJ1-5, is DVKVTQSSRYLVKRTGEKVFLECVQDMDHENMFWYRQDPGLGLRLIYFSYDVKMKEKGDIPEGYSVSREKKERFSLILESASTNQTSMYLCASSLGGTQPQHFGDGTRLSIL.

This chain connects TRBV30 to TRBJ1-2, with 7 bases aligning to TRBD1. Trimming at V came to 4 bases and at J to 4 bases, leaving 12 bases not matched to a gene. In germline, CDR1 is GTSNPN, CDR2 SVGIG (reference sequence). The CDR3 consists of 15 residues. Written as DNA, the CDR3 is TGTGCCTGGAACCTACTAGGGGGCCCAATCTATGGCTACACCTTC. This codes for CAWNLLGGPIYGYTF.

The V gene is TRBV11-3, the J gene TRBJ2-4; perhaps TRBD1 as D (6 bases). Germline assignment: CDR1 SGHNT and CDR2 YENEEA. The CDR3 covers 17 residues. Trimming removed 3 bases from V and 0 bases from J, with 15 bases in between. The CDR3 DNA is TGTGCCAGCAGCTTTGAACCGACAGGACTAGCCAAAAACATTCAGTACTTC. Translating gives CASSFEPTGLAKNIQYF.

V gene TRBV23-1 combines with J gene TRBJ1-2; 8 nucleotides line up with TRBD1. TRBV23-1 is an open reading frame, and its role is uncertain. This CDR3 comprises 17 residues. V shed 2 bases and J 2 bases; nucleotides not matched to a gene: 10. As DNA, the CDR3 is TGCGCCAGCAGTCAACCTCTATTCAGGGGGCCGAACTATGGCTACACCTTC. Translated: CASSQPLFRGPNYGYTF.

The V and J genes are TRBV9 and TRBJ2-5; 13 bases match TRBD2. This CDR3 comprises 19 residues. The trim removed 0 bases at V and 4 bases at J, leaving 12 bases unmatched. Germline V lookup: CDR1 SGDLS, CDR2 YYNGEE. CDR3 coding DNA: TGTGCCAGCAGCGTAGTGCCAGGACTAGCGGGAGATTTAGGAGAGACCCAGTACTTC. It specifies CASSVVPGLAGDLGETQYF. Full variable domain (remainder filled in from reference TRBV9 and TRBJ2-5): DSGVTQTPKHLITATGQRVTLRCSPRSGDLSVYWYQQSLDQGLQFLIQYYNGEERAKGNILERFSAQQFPDLHSELNLSSLELGDSALYFCASSVVPGLAGDLGETQYFGPGTRLLVL.

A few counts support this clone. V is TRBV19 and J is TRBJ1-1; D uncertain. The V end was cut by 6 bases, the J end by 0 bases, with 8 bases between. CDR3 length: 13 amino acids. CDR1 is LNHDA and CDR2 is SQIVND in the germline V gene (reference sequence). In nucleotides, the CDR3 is TGTGCCAGTAGGGGCAGGATGAACACTGAAGCTTTCTTT. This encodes CASRGRMNTEAFF.

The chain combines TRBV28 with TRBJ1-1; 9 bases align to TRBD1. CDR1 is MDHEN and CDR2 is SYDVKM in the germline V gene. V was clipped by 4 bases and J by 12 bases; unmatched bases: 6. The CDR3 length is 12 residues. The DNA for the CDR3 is TGTGCCAGCAGTTCACTGGACAGGGGAACTTTCTTT. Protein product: CASSSLDRGTFF.

The CDR3 sequence: CASSEALGDRGNSPLHF. DNA for the CDR3: TGTGCCAGCAGTGAAGCGCTAGGAGACAGGGGTAATTCACCCCTCCACTTT. The V gene is TRBV6-1, the J gene TRBJ1-6; 8 nucleotides match TRBD1. The ends lost 0 bases at V and 6 bases at J; junction bases unmatched: 7. From germline, CDR1 is MNHNS and CDR2 SASEGT. The CDR3 extends over 17 amino acids.

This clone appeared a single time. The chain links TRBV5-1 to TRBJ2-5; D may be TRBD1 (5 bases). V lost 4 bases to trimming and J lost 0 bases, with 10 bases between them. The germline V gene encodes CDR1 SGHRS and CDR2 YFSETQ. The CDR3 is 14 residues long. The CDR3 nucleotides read TGCGCCAGCAGCCCGGACAACCACCAAGAGACCCAGTACTTC. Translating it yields CASSPDNHQETQYF.

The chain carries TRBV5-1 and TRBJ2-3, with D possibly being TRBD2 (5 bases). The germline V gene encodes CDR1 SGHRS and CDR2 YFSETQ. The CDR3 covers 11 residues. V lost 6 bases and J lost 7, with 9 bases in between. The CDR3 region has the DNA TGCGCCAGCATGGGAGCGAATACGCAGTATTTT. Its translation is CASMGANTQYF. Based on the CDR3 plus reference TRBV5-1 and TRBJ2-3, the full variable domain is KAGVTQTPRYLIKTRGQQVTLSCSPISGHRSVSWYQQTPGQGLQFLFEYFSETQRNKGNFPGRFSGRQFSNSRSEMNVSTLELGDSALYLCASMGANTQYFGPGTRLTVL.

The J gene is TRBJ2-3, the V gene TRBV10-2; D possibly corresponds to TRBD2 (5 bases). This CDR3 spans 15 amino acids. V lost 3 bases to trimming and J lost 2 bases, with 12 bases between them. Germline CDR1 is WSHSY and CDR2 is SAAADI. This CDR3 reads CASSDLAASTDTQYF. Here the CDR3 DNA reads TGCGCCAGCAGTGACCTAGCCGCCTCCACAGATACGCAGTATTTT.

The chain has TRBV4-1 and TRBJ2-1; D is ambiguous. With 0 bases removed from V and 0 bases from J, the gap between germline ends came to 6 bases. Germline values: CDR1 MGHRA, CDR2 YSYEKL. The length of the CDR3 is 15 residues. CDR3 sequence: CASSQEQSSYNEQFF. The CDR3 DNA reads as TGCGCCAGCAGCCAAGAACAGAGCTCCTACAATGAGCAGTTCTTC.

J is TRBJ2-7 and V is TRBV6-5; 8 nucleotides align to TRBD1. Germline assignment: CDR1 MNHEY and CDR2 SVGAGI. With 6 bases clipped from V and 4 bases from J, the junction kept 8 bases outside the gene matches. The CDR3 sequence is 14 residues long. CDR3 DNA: TGTGCCAGCAGCCAGACAGGGGACAGGTACGAGCAGTACTTC. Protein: CASSQTGDRYEQYF.

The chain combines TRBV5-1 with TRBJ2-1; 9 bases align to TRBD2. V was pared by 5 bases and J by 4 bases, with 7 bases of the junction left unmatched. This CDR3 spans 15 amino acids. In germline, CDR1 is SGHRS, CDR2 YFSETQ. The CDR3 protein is CASRILAGSYNEQFF. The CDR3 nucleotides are TGCGCCAGCAGAATCCTAGCGGGGTCTTACAATGAGCAGTTCTTC.

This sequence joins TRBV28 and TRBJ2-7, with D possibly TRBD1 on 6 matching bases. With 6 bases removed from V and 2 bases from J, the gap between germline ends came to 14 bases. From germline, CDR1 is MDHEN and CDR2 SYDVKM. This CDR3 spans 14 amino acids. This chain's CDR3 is CASSETGTTYEQYF. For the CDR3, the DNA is TGTGCCAGCAGCGAGACAGGCACCACCTACGAGCAGTACTTC.

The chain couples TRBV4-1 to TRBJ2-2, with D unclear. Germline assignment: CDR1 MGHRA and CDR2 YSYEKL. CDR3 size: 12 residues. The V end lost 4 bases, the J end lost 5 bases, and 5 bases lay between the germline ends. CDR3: CASSPRTGELFF. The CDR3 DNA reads TGCGCCAGCAGCCCGCGGACCGGGGAGCTGTTTTTT.

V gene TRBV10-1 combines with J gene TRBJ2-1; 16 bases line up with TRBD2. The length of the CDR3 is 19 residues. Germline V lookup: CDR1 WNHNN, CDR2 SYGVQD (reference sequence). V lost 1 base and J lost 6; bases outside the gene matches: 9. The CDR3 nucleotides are TGCGCCAGCAGTGAGTTTGCCGGGACTAGCGGGAGGGTTGGCAATGAGCAGTTCTTC. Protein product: CASSEFAGTSGRVGNEQFF.

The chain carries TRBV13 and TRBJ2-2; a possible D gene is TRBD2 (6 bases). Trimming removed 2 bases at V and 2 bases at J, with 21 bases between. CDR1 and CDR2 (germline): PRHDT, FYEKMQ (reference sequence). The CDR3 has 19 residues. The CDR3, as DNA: TGTGCCAGCAGCTTAACTTCTCTGGTTGCGGGGTTAAACACCGGGGAGCTGTTTTTT. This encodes CASSLTSLVAGLNTGELFF.